This entry lists 2 T cell receptor beta chains sequenced from one sample in a study of cytomegalovirus exposure and HLA in healthy donors (dated by TCRdb to the late 2010s). Library preparation employed the immunoSEQ multiplex PCR assay. For the multiplex PCR, a mixture combining 60 forward primers for TCR Vbeta segments and 13 reverse primers for TCR Jbeta segments was used. TCRdb carries this immuneACCESS record with in-frame sequences only. Its versions omit some clonotypes, under half of them owing to an unresolved V gene in the studies checked, with the rest unexplained. This sample holds about 200,000 clones; 75% to 90% were observed only once. Roughly 0.71% of the sample goes to the ten largest clones. The sample consisted of PBMCs. Receptor source: a boy between 2 and 15 years old in good health and CMV-seronegative.

The rearrangement uses TRBV5-1 and TRBJ2-5; 8 bases line up with TRBD1. The DNA end is more similar to TRBJ2-7, so the J call may be wrong. The CDR3 has 14 amino acids. CDR1 is SGHRS, CDR2 YFSETQ, per germline. CDR3 nucleotide sequence: TGCGCCAGCAGCCCAGACAGGGGAGAAAACGAGCAGTACTTC. This codes for CASSPDRGENEQYF.

V gene TRBV7-8 combines with J gene TRBJ1-2; TRBD1 matches 9 bases. Trimming took 5 bases from V and 7 from J; bases not matched to a gene: 2. Looked up from germline, CDR1 is SGHVS and CDR2 is FQNEAQ. CDR3 length: 12 amino acids. The CDR3: CASSPTGGGYTF. The CDR3 DNA reads TGTGCCAGCAGCCCGACAGGGGGTGGCTACACCTTC.